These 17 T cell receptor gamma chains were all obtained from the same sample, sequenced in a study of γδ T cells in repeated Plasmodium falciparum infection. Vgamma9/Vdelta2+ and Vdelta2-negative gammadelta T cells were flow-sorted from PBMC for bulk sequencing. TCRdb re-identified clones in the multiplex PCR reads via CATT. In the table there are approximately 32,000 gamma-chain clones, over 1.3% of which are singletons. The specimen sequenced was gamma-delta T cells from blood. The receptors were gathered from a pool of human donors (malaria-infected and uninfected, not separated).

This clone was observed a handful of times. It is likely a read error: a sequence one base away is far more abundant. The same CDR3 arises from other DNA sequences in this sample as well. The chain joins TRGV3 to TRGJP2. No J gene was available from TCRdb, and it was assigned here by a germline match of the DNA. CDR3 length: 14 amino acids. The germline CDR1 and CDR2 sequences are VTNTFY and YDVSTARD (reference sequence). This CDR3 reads CATWDRSRDWIKTF. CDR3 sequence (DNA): TGTGCTACCTGGGACAGGTCAAGGGATTGGATCAAGACGTTT.

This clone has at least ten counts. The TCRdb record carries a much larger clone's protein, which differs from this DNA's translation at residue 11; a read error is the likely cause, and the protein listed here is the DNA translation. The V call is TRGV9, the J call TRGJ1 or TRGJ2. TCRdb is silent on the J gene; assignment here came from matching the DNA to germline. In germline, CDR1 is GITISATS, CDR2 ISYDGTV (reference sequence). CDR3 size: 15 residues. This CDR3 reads CALWEASLPYCKKLF. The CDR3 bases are TGTGCCTTGTGGGAGGCAAGCCTCCCTTATTGTAAGAAACTCTTT.

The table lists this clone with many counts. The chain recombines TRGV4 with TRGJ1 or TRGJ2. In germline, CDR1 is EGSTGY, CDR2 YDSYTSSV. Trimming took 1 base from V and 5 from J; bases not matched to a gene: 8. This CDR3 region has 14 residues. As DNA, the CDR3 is TGTGCCACCTGGGATGGCCGTCGCGATTATAAGAAACTCTTT. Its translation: CATWDGRRDYKKLF.

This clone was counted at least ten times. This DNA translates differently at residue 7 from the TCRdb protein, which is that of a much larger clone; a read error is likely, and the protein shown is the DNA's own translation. CDR3 sequence reads: CATWDGRRYKKLF. The CDR3 DNA sequence: TGTGCCACCTGGGATGGGAGGAGGTATAAGAAACTCTTT. The chain couples TRGV4 to TRGJ1 or TRGJ2. V shed 0 bases, J shed 7 bases, and the junction held 6 bases outside the gene matches. The CDR3 sequence is 13 residues long. Germline assignment: CDR1 EGSTGY and CDR2 YDSYTSSV.

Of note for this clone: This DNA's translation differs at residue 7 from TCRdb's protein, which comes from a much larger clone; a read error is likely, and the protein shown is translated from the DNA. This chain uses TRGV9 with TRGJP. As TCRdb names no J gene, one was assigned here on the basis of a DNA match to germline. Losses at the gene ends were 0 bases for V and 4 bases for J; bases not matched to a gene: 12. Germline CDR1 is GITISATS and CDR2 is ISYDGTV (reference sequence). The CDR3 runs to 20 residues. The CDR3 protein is CALWEVERPGQELGKKIKVF. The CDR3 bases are TGTGCCTTGTGGGAGGTGGAACGTCCCGGCCAAGAGTTGGGCAAAAAAATCAAGGTATTT.

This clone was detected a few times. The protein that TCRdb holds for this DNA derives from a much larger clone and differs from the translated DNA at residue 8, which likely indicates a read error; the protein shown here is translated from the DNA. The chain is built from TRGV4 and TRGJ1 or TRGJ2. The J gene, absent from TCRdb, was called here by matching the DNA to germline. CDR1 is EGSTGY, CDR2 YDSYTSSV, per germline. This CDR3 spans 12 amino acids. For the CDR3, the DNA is TGTGCCACCTGGCACCTTTATTGTAAGAAACTCTTT. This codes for CATWHLYCKKLF.

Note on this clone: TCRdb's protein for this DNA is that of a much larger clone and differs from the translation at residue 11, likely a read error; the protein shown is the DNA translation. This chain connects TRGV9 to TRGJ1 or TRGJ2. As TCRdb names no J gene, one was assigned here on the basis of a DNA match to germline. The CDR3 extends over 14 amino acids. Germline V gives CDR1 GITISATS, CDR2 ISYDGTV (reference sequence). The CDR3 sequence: CALWEANPYYMKLF. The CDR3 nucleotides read TGTGCCTTGTGGGAGGCAAACCCTTATTATATGAAACTCTTT.

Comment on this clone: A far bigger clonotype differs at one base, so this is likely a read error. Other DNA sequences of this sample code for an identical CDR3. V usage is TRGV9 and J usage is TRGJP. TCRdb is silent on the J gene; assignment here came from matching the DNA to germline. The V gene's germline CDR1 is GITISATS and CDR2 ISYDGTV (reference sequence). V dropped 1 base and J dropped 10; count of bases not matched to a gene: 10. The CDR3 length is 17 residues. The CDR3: CALWEVSLELGKKIKVF. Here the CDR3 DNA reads TGTGCCTTGTGGGAGGTTAGCTTAGAATTGGGCAAAAAAATCAAGGTATTT.

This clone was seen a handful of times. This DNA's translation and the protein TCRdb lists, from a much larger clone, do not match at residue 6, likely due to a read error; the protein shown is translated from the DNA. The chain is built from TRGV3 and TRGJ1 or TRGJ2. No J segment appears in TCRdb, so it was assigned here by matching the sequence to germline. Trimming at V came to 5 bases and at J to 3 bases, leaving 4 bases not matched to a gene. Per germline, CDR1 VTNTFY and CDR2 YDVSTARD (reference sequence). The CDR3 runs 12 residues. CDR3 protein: CATWGCYYKKLF. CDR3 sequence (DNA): TGTGCCACCTGGGGGTGTTATTATAAGAAACTCTTT.

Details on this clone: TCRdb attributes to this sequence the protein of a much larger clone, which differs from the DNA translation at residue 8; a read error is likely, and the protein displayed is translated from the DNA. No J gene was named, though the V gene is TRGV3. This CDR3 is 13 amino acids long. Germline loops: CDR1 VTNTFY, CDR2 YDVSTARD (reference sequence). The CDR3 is CATWDRPRIRKLF. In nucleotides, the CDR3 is TGTGCCACCTGGGACAGGCCGAGGATAAGAAAACTCTTT.

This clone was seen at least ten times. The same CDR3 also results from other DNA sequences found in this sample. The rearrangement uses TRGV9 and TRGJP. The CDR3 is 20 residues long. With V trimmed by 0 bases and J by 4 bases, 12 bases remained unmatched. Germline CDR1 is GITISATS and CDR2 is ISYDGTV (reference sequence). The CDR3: CALWEVKRPGQELGKKIKVF. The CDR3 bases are TGTGCCTTGTGGGAGGTGAAACGTCCCGGCCAAGAGTTGGGCAAAAAAATCAAGGTATTT.

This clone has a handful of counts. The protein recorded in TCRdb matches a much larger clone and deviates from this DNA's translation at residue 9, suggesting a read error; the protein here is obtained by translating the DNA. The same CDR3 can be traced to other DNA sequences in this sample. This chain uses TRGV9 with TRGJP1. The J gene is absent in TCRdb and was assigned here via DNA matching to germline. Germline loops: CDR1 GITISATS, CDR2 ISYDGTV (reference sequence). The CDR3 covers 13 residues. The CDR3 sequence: CALWDSTGRFKIF. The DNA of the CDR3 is TGTGCCTTGTGGGACTCCACTGGTCGGTTCAAGATATTT.

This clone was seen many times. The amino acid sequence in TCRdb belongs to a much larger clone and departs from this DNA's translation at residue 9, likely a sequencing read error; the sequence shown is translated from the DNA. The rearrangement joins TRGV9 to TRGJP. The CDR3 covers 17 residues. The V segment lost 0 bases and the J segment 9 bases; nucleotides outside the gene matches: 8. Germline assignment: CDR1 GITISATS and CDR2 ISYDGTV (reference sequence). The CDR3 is CALWEVQIGLGKKIKVF. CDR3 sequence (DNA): TGTGCCTTGTGGGAGGTGCAGATTGGGTTGGGCAAAAAAATCAAGGTATTT.

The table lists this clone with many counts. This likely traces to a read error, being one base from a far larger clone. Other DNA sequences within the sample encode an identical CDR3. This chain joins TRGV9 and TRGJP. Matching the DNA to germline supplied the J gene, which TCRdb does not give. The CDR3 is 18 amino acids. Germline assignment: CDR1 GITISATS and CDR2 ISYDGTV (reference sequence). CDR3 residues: CALWEAQTPRLGKKIKVF. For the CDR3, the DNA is TGTGCCCTGTGGGAGGCCCAAACACCCCGGTTGGGCAAAAAAATCAAGGTATTT.

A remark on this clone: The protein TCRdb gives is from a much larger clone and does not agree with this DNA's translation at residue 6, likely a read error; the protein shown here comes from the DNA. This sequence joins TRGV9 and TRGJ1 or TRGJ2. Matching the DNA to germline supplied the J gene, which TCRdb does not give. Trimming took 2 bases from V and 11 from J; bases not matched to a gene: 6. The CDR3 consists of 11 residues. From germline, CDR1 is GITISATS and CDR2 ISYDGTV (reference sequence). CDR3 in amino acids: CALWEAREKLF. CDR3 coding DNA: TGTGCCTTGTGGGAGGCACGGGAGAAACTCTTT.

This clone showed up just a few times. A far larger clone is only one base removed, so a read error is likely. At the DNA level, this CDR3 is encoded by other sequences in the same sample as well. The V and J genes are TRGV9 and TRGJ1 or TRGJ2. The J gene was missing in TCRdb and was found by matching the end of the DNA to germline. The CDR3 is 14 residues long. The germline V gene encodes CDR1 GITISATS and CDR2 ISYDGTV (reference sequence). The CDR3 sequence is CALWEILHYYKKLF. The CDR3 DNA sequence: TGTGCCCTGTGGGAGATCCTCCATTATTATAAGAAACTCTTT.

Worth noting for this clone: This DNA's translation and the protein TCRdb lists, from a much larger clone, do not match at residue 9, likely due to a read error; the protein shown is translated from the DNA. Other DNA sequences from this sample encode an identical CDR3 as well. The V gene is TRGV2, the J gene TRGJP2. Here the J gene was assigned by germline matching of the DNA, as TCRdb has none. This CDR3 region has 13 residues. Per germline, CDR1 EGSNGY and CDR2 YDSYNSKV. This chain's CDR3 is CATFRLSDRIKTF. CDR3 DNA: TGTGCCACCTTTCGATTAAGTGATAGGATCAAGACGTTT.